One sample yielded the 16 T cell receptor beta chains listed below, sequenced in a study of cytomegalovirus exposure and HLA in healthy donors. Both 60 Vbeta primers and 13 Jbeta primers went into the PCR. Measured with immunoSEQ multiplex PCR; TCRdb has only the in-frame clones, and not every one. The repertoire consists of 80,000 or so clones, with 60% to 70% occurring once and the leading ten covering approximately 5.4%. Material for sequencing was PBMCs. These receptors originate from a young man in good health and CMV-seropositive.

This rearrangement joins TRBV7-3 to TRBJ2-1; 8 positions match TRBD2. Trimming took 5 bases from V and 7 from J; bases not matched to a gene: 10. Per the germline V gene, CDR1 is SGHTA and CDR2 is FQGTGA. The CDR3 totals 15 residues. Here the CDR3 DNA reads TGTGCCAGCAGCCCCGCGAGTAGCGGGATAAATGAGCAGTTCTTC. Amino acids: CASSPASSGINEQFF.

Written as DNA, the CDR3 is TGTGCCAGCAGCCGGGGAATGGAAGAGACCCAGTACTTC. This translates into CASSRGMEETQYF. The genes are TRBV7-3 and TRBJ2-5; the D gene is possibly TRBD2 (5 bases). Trimming pared 5 bases from V and 3 bases from J, leaving 10 bases between. The CDR3 is 13 residues long. CDR1 is SGHTA, CDR2 FQGTGA, per germline.

This sequence joins TRBV6-5 and TRBJ2-7, with 8 bases identical to TRBD1. The CDR3 totals 13 residues. Germline trimming cut 6 bases from V and 6 bases from J; bases unmatched to any gene: 7. From germline, CDR1 is MNHEY and CDR2 SVGAGI. For the CDR3, the DNA is TGTGCCAGCAGAACCACAACAGGGGGCGAGCAGTACTTC. This translates into CASRTTTGGEQYF.

By share of the sample, this clone is medium-sized. The chain uses TRBV4-1 and TRBJ1-1; D is unresolved. Trimming removed 0 bases from V and 1 base from J, with 6 bases in between. The CDR3 is 14 residues long. Germline V CDR1 and CDR2: MGHRA, YSYEKL. Here the CDR3 DNA reads TGCGCCAGCAGCCAAGATAACTGGAACACTGAAGCTTTCTTT. Translation gives CASSQDNWNTEAFF.

The gene calls are TRBV5-1 and TRBJ2-1; 13 bases are a match to TRBD2. The V gene's germline CDR1 is SGHRS and CDR2 YFSETQ. The CDR3 is made up of 16 amino acids. The V segment lost 4 bases and the J segment 8 bases; nucleotides outside the gene matches: 9. CDR3: CASSPVTSGRADEQFF. The CDR3 DNA sequence: TGCGCCAGCAGCCCGGTCACTAGCGGGAGGGCTGATGAGCAGTTCTTC.

This chain links TRBV9 with TRBJ2-1; 13 nucleotides line up with TRBD2. J gave up 8 bases and V 2 bases, and 7 bases lay outside the gene matches. The CDR3 runs 16 residues. The germline V gene encodes CDR1 SGDLS and CDR2 YYNGEE. CDR3 in amino acids: CASSVQTSGRPHEQFF. The CDR3 DNA follows: TGTGCCAGCAGCGTCCAGACTAGCGGGAGGCCCCATGAGCAGTTCTTC.

The chain links TRBV5-4 to TRBJ2-7; the match to TRBD2 covers 8 bases. The CDR3 has 15 residues. Germline loops: CDR1 SGHNT, CDR2 YYREEE (reference sequence). With 4 bases clipped from V and 7 bases from J, the junction kept 13 bases outside the gene matches. CDR3 nucleotide sequence: TGTGCCAGCAGCACCGGACTAGCTCGGCGTGAGGAGCAGTACTTC. This codes for CASSTGLARREEQYF.

J is TRBJ2-1 and V is TRBV5-4; 9 bases agree with TRBD1. The germline CDR1 and CDR2 sequences are SGHNT and YYREEE (reference sequence). Trimming at V came to 5 bases and at J to 6 bases, leaving 3 bases not matched to a gene. This CDR3 comprises 13 residues. The CDR3 loop is CASRRDRANEQFF. CDR3 sequence (DNA): TGTGCCAGCAGAAGGGACAGGGCCAATGAGCAGTTCTTC.

Details on this clone: One end of the junction fails to match germline, which may point to a read error. The chain has TRBV7-9 and TRBJ2-5; D gene unclear. The germline V gene has CDR1 SEHNR and CDR2 FQNEAQ (reference sequence). The CDR3 is 12 amino acids. CDR3 DNA sequence: TGTTCCAGCGCGTCGTCGCGGGAGACCCAGTACTTC. Its protein is CSSASSRETQYF.

V and J are TRBV28 and TRBJ2-2; TRBD2 might be the D (6 bases). CDR1 and CDR2 from the germline V gene are MDHEN and SYDVKM. Trimming took off 5 bases at V and 3 bases at J, with 13 bases between the two ends. The CDR3 is made up of 15 amino acids. The CDR3 DNA is TGTGCCAGCAGTCCCGCGAGGAGGGACACCGGGGAGCTGTTTTTT. Translation gives CASSPARRDTGELFF.

The rearrangement joins TRBV6-5 to TRBJ2-7, with D unclear. In germline, CDR1 is MNHEY, CDR2 SVGAGI. Deletions cut 4 bases from V and 1 base from J, with 5 bases between. This CDR3 contains 12 residues. CDR3 DNA sequence: TGTGCCAGCAGTTCCGGTTCCTACGAGCAGTACTTC. Translating gives CASSSGSYEQYF.

The chain combines TRBV7-9 with TRBJ2-5, with 16 bases matching TRBD2. Per the germline V gene, CDR1 is SEHNR and CDR2 is FQNEAQ (reference sequence). The CDR3 spans 16 residues. With 5 bases clipped from V and 4 bases from J, the junction kept 4 bases outside the gene matches. The CDR3 DNA is TGTGCCAGCAGCGACGGGACTAGCGGGGGGGTAGAGACCCAGTACTTC. Residues: CASSDGTSGGVETQYF.

This chain links TRBV10-1 with TRBJ2-3, with 8 bases identical to TRBD1. Germline V gene sequence: CDR1 WNHNN, CDR2 SYGVQD (reference sequence). V dropped 6 bases and J dropped 4; count of bases not matched to a gene: 9. This CDR3 has 15 residues. The CDR3 DNA reads as TGCGCCAGCAGACATACAGGGGGAAGAGCAGATACGCAGTATTTT. It translates to CASRHTGGRADTQYF.

V and J are TRBV29-1 and TRBJ2-5; 8 bases line up with TRBD1. Germline V gene data show CDR1 as SQVTM and CDR2 as ANQGSEA. This CDR3 region has 17 residues. Trimming removed 2 bases from V and 3 bases from J; junction bases left unmatched: 14. Here the CDR3 DNA reads TGCAGCGTTGAACCCCGAAGGACAGGGTATTTAGAAGAGACCCAGTACTTC. Residues: CSVEPRRTGYLEETQYF.

This sequence joins TRBV5-1 and TRBJ1-1; TRBD1 is a possible D gene (5 bases). The V and J ends lost 0 bases and 7 bases respectively, with 19 bases between them. This CDR3 has 16 residues. From germline, CDR1 is SGHRS and CDR2 YFSETQ. The CDR3 protein is CASSLVGAGLTGEAFF. The CDR3 DNA sequence: TGCGCCAGCAGCTTGGTAGGGGCAGGTTTGACCGGTGAAGCTTTCTTT. Combining the CDR3 with reference TRBV5-1 and TRBJ1-1 gives the whole variable domain KAGVTQTPRYLIKTRGQQVTLSCSPISGHRSVSWYQQTPGQGLQFLFEYFSETQRNKGNFPGRFSGRQFSNSRSEMNVSTLELGDSALYLCASSLVGAGLTGEAFFGQGTRLTVV.

Written as DNA, the CDR3 is TGTGCCAGCAGCTTAGTTCCCGAGCGGATACTCACCGGGGAGCTGTTTTTT. Protein: CASSLVPERILTGELFF. The V gene is TRBV11-3, the J gene TRBJ2-2, with a weak D call TRBD2 (5 bases). The CDR3 is made up of 17 amino acids. Trimming stripped 1 base from V and 4 bases from J, with 16 bases between. Germline values: CDR1 SGHNT, CDR2 YENEEA.